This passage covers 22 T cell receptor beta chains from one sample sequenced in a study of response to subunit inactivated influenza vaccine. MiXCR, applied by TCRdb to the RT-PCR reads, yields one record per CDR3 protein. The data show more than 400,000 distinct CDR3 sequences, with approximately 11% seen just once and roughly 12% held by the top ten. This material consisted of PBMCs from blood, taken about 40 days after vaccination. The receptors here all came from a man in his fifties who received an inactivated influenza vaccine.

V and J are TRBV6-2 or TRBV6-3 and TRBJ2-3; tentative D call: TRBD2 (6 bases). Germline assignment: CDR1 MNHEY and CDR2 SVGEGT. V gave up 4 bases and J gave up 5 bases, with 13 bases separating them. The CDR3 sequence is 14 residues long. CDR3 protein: CASSSLRGEDTQYF. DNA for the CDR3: TGTGCCAGCAGTTCCCTCCGCGGGGAAGATACGCAGTATTTT.

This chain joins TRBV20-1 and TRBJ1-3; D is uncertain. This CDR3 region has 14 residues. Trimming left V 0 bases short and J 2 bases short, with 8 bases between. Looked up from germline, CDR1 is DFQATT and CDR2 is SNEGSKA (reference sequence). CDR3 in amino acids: CSARDIRAGNTIYF. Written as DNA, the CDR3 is TGCAGTGCTAGAGATATAAGGGCTGGAAACACCATATATTTT.

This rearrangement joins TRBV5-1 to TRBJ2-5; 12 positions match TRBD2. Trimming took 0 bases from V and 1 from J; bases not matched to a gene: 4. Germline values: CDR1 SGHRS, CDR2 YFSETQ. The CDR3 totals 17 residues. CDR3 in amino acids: CASSLASTSGGQETQYF. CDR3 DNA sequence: TGCGCCAGCAGCTTGGCCTCGACTAGCGGGGGCCAAGAGACCCAGTACTTC.

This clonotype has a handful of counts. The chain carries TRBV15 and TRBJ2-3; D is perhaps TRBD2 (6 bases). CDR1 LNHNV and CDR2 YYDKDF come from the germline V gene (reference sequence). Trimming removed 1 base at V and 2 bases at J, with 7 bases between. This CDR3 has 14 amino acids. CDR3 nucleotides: TGTGCCACCAGCAGAGTAGCGGACACAGATACGCAGTATTTT. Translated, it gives CATSRVADTDTQYF.

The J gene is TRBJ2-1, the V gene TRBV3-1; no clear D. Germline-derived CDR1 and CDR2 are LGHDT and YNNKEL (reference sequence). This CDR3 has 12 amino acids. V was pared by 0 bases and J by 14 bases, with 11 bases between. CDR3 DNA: TGTGCCAGCAGCCAAGATAAGGGTATTGAGTTCTTC. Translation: CASSQDKGIEFF.

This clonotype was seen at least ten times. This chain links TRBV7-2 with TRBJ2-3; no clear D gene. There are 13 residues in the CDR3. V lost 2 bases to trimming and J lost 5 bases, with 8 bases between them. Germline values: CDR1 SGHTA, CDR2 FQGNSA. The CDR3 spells CASSLLNQDTQYF. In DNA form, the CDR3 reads TGTGCCAGCAGCTTATTAAATCAAGATACGCAGTATTTT.

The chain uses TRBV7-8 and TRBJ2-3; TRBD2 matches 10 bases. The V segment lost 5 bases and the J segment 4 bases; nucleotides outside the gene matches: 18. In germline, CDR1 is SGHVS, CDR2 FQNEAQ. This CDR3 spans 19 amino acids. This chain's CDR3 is CASSPIPSLAGVGADTQYF. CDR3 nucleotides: TGTGCCAGCAGCCCCATACCCTCCCTAGCGGGAGTGGGCGCAGATACGCAGTATTTT.

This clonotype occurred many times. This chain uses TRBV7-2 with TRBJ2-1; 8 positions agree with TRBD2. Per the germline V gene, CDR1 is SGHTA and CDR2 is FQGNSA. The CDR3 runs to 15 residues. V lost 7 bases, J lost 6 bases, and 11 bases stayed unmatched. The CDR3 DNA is TGTGCCAGCACCCACGTAGCGGGGACCTTCAATGAGCAGTTCTTC. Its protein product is CASTHVAGTFNEQFF.

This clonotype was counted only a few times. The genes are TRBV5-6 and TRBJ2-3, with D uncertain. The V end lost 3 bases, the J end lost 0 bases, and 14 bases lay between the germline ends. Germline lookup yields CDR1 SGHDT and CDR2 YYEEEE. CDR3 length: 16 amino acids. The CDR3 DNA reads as TGTGCCAGCAGCTCTTCTGTCCTCCGAAGCACAGATACGCAGTATTTT. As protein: CASSSSVLRSTDTQYF.

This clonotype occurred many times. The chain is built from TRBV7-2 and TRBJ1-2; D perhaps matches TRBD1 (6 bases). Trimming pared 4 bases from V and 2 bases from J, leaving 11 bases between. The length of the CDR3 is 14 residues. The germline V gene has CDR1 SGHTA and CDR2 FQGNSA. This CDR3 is CASSYMGANYGYTF. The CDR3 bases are TGTGCCAGCAGCTACATGGGGGCCAACTATGGCTACACCTTC.

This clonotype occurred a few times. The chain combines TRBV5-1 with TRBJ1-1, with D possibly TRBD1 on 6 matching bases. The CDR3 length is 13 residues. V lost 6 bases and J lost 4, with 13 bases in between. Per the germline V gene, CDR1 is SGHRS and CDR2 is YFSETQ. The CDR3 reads CASTPGAGTEAFF. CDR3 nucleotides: TGCGCCAGCACCCCGGGGGCGGGCACTGAAGCTTTCTTT.

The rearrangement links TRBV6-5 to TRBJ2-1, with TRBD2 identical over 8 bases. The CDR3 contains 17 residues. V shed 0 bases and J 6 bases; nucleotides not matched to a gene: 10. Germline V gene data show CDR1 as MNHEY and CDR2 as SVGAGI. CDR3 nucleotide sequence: TGTGCCAGCAGTTACTCGGCGGGACTAGAGTCCCTCAATGAGCAGTTCTTC. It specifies CASSYSAGLESLNEQFF.

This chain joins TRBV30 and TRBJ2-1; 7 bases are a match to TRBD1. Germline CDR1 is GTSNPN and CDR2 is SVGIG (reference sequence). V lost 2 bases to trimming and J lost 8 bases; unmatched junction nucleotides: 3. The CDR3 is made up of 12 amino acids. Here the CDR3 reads CAWSRQGYEQFF. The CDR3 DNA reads TGTGCCTGGAGTAGACAGGGTTATGAGCAGTTCTTC.

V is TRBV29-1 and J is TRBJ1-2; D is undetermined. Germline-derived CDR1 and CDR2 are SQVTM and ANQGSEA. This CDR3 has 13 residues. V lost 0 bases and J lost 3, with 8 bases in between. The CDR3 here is CSVEDRVHYGYTF. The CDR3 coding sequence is TGCAGCGTTGAAGATCGAGTACACTATGGCTACACCTTC.

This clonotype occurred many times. CDR3 sequence (DNA): TGTGCCATCAGTGAGTCCGGGACTCTCGCCTACGAGCAGTACTTC. Its translation: CAISESGTLAYEQYF. This sequence joins TRBV10-3 and TRBJ2-7, with TRBD2 as a possible D gene (6 bases). Germline assignment: CDR1 ENHRY and CDR2 SYGVKD. CDR3 length: 15 amino acids. V lost 0 bases and J 2 bases, leaving 11 bases between the germline ends.

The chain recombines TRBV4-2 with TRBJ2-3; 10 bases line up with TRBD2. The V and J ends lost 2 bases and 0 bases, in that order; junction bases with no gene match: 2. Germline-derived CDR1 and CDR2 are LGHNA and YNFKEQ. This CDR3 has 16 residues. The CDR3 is CASSQLTSGSTDTQYF. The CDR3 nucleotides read TGTGCCAGCAGCCAACTGACTAGCGGGAGCACAGATACGCAGTATTTT.

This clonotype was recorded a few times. The CDR3, as DNA: TGTGCCACCAGCAGGGGGAATGTAGGTTCCCCGTACTCCTACGAGCAGTACTTC. Encoded protein: CATSRGNVGSPYSYEQYF. This sequence joins TRBV15 and TRBJ2-7; D gene unclear. The length of the CDR3 is 18 residues. Germline loops: CDR1 LNHNV, CDR2 YYDKDF (reference sequence). V lost 3 bases and J lost 0, with 21 bases in between.

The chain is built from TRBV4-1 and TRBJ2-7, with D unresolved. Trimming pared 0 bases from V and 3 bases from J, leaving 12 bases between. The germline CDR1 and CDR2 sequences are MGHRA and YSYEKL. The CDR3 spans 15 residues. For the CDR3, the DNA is TGCGCCAGCAGCCAAGATATAGGTGGCGGCTACGAGCAGTACTTC. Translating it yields CASSQDIGGGYEQYF.

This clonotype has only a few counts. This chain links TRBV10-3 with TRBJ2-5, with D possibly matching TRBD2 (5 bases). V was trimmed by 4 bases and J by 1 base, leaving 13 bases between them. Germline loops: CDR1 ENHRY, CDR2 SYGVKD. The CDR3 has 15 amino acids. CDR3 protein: CAISAGSSIQETQYF. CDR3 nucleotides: TGTGCCATCAGTGCGGGATCTAGCATCCAAGAGACCCAGTACTTC.

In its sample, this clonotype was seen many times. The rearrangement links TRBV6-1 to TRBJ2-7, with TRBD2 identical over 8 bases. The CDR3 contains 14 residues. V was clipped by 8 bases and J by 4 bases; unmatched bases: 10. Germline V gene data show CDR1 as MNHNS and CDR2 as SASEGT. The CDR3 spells CASASGRKGYEQYF. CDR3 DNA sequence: TGTGCCAGCGCTAGCGGGCGAAAAGGTTACGAGCAGTACTTC.

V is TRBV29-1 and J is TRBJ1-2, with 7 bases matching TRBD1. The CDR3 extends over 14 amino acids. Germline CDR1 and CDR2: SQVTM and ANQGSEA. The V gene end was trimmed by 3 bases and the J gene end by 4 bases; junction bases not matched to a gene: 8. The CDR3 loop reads CSVDAEGAGYGYTF. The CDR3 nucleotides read TGCAGCGTTGATGCGGAGGGGGCAGGCTATGGCTACACCTTC.

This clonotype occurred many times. As DNA, the CDR3 is TGCGCCAGCAGCCAAGTCCTCCAAGAGACCCAGTACTTC. Translated: CASSQVLQETQYF. The V call is TRBV4-3, the J call TRBJ2-5; D gene unclear. Trimming took 1 base from V and 1 from J, leaving 4 bases between them. Germline CDR1 reads LGHNA; CDR2 reads YSLEER. There are 13 residues in the CDR3.